Each of the 27 T cell receptor beta chains below was sequenced from the same sample in a study of T cell repertoires in cytomegalovirus infection. TCRdb reanalysed the reads using MiXCR and keeps one entry per CDR3 protein. The table records about 260,000 distinct CDR3 sequences, roughly an eighth of them present only once. Specimen: PBMCs. Receptor source: a human donor in good health (CMV status not recorded). Some clones in this sample may be carry-over from other donors' samples.

This clonotype showed up many times. V usage is TRBV25-1 and J usage is TRBJ2-5, with 7 bases that match TRBD1. The CDR3 runs 15 residues. V shed 4 bases and J 2 bases; nucleotides not matched to a gene: 7. Per the germline V gene, CDR1 is MGHDK and CDR2 is SYGVNS. For the CDR3, the DNA is TGTGCCAGCAGTGGTAGGACAGGAATACAAGAGACCCAGTACTTC. This codes for CASSGRTGIQETQYF.

The gene calls are TRBV7-3 and TRBJ2-3, with a weak D call TRBD2 (6 bases). This CDR3 has 15 amino acids. Between the trimmed V and J ends, which lost 2 bases and 10 bases, there was a span of 19 bases. Germline V gives CDR1 SGHTA, CDR2 FQGTGA. CDR3 nucleotide sequence: TGTGCCAGCAGCTTAGCGGGGCCACCAGCGACCCCGCAGTATTTT. This gives the protein CASSLAGPPATPQYF.

As to this clonotype: This may arise from a read error, as a much more abundant clone is one base away. J is TRBJ2-7 and V is TRBV29-1, with D unclear. CDR3 size: 13 residues. Germline values: CDR1 SQVTM, CDR2 ANQGSEA. V gave up 6 bases and J gave up 1 base, with 13 bases separating them. Written as DNA, the CDR3 is TGCAGCGTCCCCCGGATAGGGTCCTACGAGCAGTACTTC. This sequence encodes CSVPRIGSYEQYF.

This clonotype has at least ten counts. The rearrangement links TRBV7-8 to TRBJ2-1; D gene uncertain. Germline V gives CDR1 SGHVS, CDR2 FQNEAQ. Between the trimmed V and J ends, which lost 0 bases and 1 base, there was a span of 10 bases. The CDR3 contains 16 residues. CDR3 amino acids: CASSLAVSRSYNEQFF. The CDR3 DNA is TGTGCCAGCAGCTTAGCGGTATCTAGGTCCTACAATGAGCAGTTCTTC.

This clonotype was detected once. The rearrangement uses TRBV7-8 and TRBJ1-2; 8 bases agree with TRBD1. Germline trimming cut 7 bases from V and 4 bases from J; bases unmatched to any gene: 8. The CDR3 covers 14 residues. Per germline, CDR1 SGHVS and CDR2 FQNEAQ. The CDR3 coding sequence is TGTGCCAGCACCCGAGGGACAGGACGCTATGGCTACACCTTC. Translating it yields CASTRGTGRYGYTF.

This clonotype was found a few times. The chain uses TRBV20-1 and TRBJ2-5, with D maybe TRBD1 (5 bases). The CDR3 has 13 residues. V was cut by 0 bases and J by 9 bases, with 14 bases left in between. The germline CDR1 and CDR2 sequences are DFQATT and SNEGSKA (reference sequence). The CDR3 protein is CSARDRQGRAQYF. The DNA for the CDR3 is TGCAGTGCTAGAGATAGGCAGGGAAGGGCCCAGTACTTC.

V and J are TRBV27 and TRBJ1-1; D unclear. The V end lost 0 bases, the J end lost 0 bases, and 8 bases lay between the germline ends. This CDR3 is built from 15 residues. In germline, CDR1 is MNHEY, CDR2 SMNVEV (reference sequence). The CDR3 DNA reads as TGTGCCAGCAGTTTATCAGTCCCTATGAACACTGAAGCTTTCTTT. Its protein product is CASSLSVPMNTEAFF.

The chain employs TRBV19 and TRBJ1-5; unclear D gene. With 3 bases removed from V and 10 bases from J, the gap between germline ends came to 22 bases. The CDR3 is 16 residues long. Germline values: CDR1 LNHDA, CDR2 SQIVND (reference sequence). Here the CDR3 reads CASSIPLDRPEGPQHF. The CDR3, as DNA: TGTGCCAGTAGTATCCCCTTGGATCGTCCAGAGGGACCCCAGCATTTT.

This clonotype showed up just a few times. This chain connects TRBV12-3 or TRBV12-4 to TRBJ1-2, with D possibly TRBD1 on 5 matching bases. Trimming cost V 6 bases and J 1 base, with 12 bases left between them. The CDR3 contains 14 residues. The CDR3 DNA is TGTGCCAGCAGCCAGACAGCTGGTAACTATGGCTACACCTTC. Translating it yields CASSQTAGNYGYTF.

This clonotype showed up just once. The genes are TRBV19 and TRBJ1-2, with no clear D. Per the germline V gene, CDR1 is LNHDA and CDR2 is SQIVND (reference sequence). V was shortened by 7 bases and J by 4 bases, with 13 bases between the two germline ends. The CDR3 is made up of 13 amino acids. The CDR3 spells CASKDGGVYGYTF. CDR3 DNA: TGTGCCAGTAAAGACGGAGGTGTCTATGGCTACACCTTC.

This clonotype was detected ten times or more. V usage is TRBV11-2 and J usage is TRBJ2-7; TRBD2 aligns across 12 bases. V lost 1 base, J lost 2 bases, and 3 bases stayed unmatched. Germline V gene data show CDR1 as SGHAT and CDR2 as FQNNGV. This CDR3 is built from 16 residues. CDR3 sequence: CASSLGTSGAPYEQYF. The CDR3 DNA sequence: TGTGCCAGCAGCTTAGGGACTAGCGGGGCCCCCTACGAGCAGTACTTC.

The CDR3: CASSPDGGGEKLFF. The DNA for the CDR3 is TGTGCCAGCAGTCCCGACGGGGGAGGCGAAAAACTGTTTTTT. The chain is built from TRBV28 and TRBJ1-4; D might be TRBD1 (5 bases). Germline V gives CDR1 MDHEN, CDR2 SYDVKM. The CDR3 extends over 14 amino acids. V dropped 5 bases and J dropped 8 bases, with 15 bases sitting between them.

This clonotype was detected ten times or more. This rearrangement joins TRBV7-2 to TRBJ1-5; D unclear. CDR3 length equals 16 residues. The germline CDR1 and CDR2 sequences are SGHTA and FQGNSA. Trimming pared 1 base from V and 1 base from J, leaving 11 bases between. The CDR3 bases are TGTGCCAGCAGCTTAGAGGCTGGATTGAGCAATCAGCCCCAGCATTTT. It codes for CASSLEAGLSNQPQHF.

The gene calls are TRBV19 and TRBJ2-6, with D uncertain. The V gene lost 1 base and the J gene lost 1 base, with 5 bases spanning the gap. This CDR3 is built from 15 residues. Germline CDR1 is LNHDA and CDR2 is SQIVND (reference sequence). The CDR3 DNA is TGTGCCAGTAGTATAGCCCGGTCTGGGGCCAACGTCCTGACTTTC. This gives the protein CASSIARSGANVLTF.

The sample holds many counts of this clonotype. V is TRBV5-5 and J is TRBJ2-7, with a possible D match to TRBD1 (5 bases). Trimming stripped 4 bases from V and 1 base from J, with 9 bases between. Germline assignment: CDR1 SGHKS and CDR2 YYEKEE (reference sequence). The CDR3 runs 13 residues. The CDR3 DNA reads TGTGCCAGCAGCCCCAGGGTTTCCTACGAGCAGTACTTC. It specifies CASSPRVSYEQYF.

The rearrangement uses TRBV29-1 and TRBJ2-2; possibly TRBD2 for D (5 bases). V shed 7 bases and J shed 6 bases, with 18 bases lying between them. This CDR3 comprises 14 residues. Germline values: CDR1 SQVTM, CDR2 ANQGSEA. The CDR3 loop is CSARALRGSGELFF. The CDR3 nucleotides are TGCAGCGCCCGGGCCCTGAGAGGGTCCGGGGAGCTGTTTTTT.

This clonotype showed up many times. The chain employs TRBV6-2 or TRBV6-3 and TRBJ2-1; D is perhaps TRBD1 (6 bases). Germline values: CDR1 MNHEY, CDR2 SVGEGT. The CDR3 sequence is 13 residues long. Between the trimmed V and J ends, which lost 8 bases and 3 bases, there was a span of 11 bases. As DNA, the CDR3 is TGTGCCAGCCAGGGGACCAACTACAATGAGCAGTTCTTC. Protein sequence: CASQGTNYNEQFF.

V is TRBV6-6 and J is TRBJ1-2; possibly TRBD1 for D (5 bases). V lost 5 bases to trimming and J lost 4 bases, with 14 bases between them. The CDR3 totals 14 residues. Germline V gene lookup returns CDR1 MNHNY and CDR2 SVGAGI (reference sequence). The CDR3 sequence: CASSPWEGSYGYTF. The CDR3 coding sequence is TGTGCCAGCAGTCCTTGGGAGGGGAGCTATGGCTACACCTTC.

In its sample, this clonotype was seen a few times. This chain connects TRBV12-5 to TRBJ2-1; 7 positions agree with TRBD2. J gave up 12 bases and V 3 bases, and 14 bases lay outside the gene matches. The CDR3 extends over 15 amino acids. CDR1 is LGHNT, CDR2 FRNRAP, per germline. CDR3 region: CASGFNFNEGGRQFF. The CDR3 DNA sequence: TGTGCTAGTGGTTTTAATTTTAATGAGGGCGGGAGGCAGTTCTTC.

The rearrangement uses TRBV29-1 and TRBJ1-1; D remains unclear. Germline CDR1 and CDR2: SQVTM and ANQGSEA. The V gene lost 7 bases and the J gene lost 5 bases, with 20 bases spanning the gap. CDR3 length: 14 residues. Here the CDR3 DNA reads TGCAGCGCGACTGCTGTGGGAGGATGGACTGAAGCTTTCTTT. Its protein product is CSATAVGGWTEAFF.

This clonotype was found many times. V is TRBV7-2 and J is TRBJ2-7; 8 positions match TRBD1. V was clipped by 2 bases and J by 4 bases; unmatched bases: 7. The CDR3 loop spans 15 amino acids. Germline CDR1 reads SGHTA; CDR2 reads FQGNSA. The CDR3 DNA follows: TGTGCCAGCAGCTTACAGGGGGCCGCTGGGTACGAGCAGTACTTC. Protein product: CASSLQGAAGYEQYF.

This clonotype was counted ten times or more. V gene TRBV5-4 combines with J gene TRBJ2-7; D may match TRBD1 or TRBD2 (5 bases each). Germline CDR1 SGHNT, CDR2 YYREEE (reference sequence). The CDR3 is made up of 14 amino acids. V gave up 3 bases and J gave up 6 bases, with 16 bases separating them. The CDR3 nucleotides are TGTGCCAGCAGCTCTCTCGGGACCCCGGGCGAGCAGTACTTC. This codes for CASSSLGTPGEQYF.

This clonotype was recorded a few times. This chain uses TRBV12-3 or TRBV12-4 with TRBJ2-3, with 8 bases fitting TRBD2. There are 16 residues in the CDR3. The ends lost 2 bases at V and 1 base at J; junction bases unmatched: 5. The CDR3 loop reads CASSLYAGGRTDTQYF. CDR3 coding DNA: TGTGCCAGCAGTTTATACGCGGGGGGCCGCACAGATACGCAGTATTTT.

In its sample, this clonotype was seen a few times. The rearrangement uses TRBV20-1 and TRBJ2-3, with TRBD2 matching over 10 bases. The CDR3 contains 15 residues. Germline assignment: CDR1 DFQATT and CDR2 SNEGSKA (reference sequence). V dropped 0 bases and J dropped 4; count of bases not matched to a gene: 4. CDR3 nucleotide sequence: TGCAGTGCTAGAGACGGAGCGGGGGGGTCAGATACGCAGTATTTT. Its translation is CSARDGAGGSDTQYF.

The V call is TRBV2, the J call TRBJ2-1; the match to TRBD2 covers 8 bases. In germline, CDR1 is SNHLY, CDR2 FYNNEI. V shed 8 bases and J 10 bases; nucleotides not matched to a gene: 10. This CDR3 has 13 amino acids. CDR3 sequence reads: CASWQREIPEQFF. DNA of the CDR3: TGTGCCAGCTGGCAGCGGGAGATCCCCGAGCAGTTCTTC.

This clonotype was recorded at least ten times. This chain links TRBV7-6 with TRBJ1-5; D is unclear. Germline V gives CDR1 SGHVS, CDR2 FNYEAQ. V was cut by 0 bases and J by 1 base, with 7 bases left in between. This CDR3 contains 15 residues. The chain's CDR3 is CASSLARGSNQPQHF. CDR3 nucleotide sequence: TGTGCCAGCAGCTTAGCGCGAGGGAGCAATCAGCCCCAGCATTTT.

In its sample, this clonotype was seen many times. The junction departs from germline at one end; a sequencing error may be responsible. The chain recombines TRBV2 with TRBJ2-1; 13 nucleotides agree with TRBD2. CDR3 length: 14 residues. Germline CDR1 and CDR2: SNHLY and FYNNEI. CDR3 protein: CASSYTTGTSGVGF. The CDR3 nucleotides are TGTGCCAGCAGTTACACAACCGGGACTAGCGGGGTTGGTTTC.